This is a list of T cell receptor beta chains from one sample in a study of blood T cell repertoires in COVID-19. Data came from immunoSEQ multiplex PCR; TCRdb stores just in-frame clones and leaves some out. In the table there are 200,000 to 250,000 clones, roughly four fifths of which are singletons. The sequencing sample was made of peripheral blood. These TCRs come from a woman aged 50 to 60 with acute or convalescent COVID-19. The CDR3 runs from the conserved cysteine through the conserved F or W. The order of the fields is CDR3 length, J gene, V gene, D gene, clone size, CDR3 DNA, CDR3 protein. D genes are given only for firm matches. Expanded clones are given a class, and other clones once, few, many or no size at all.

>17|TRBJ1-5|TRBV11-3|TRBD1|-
TGTGCCAGCAGCCCGCACCTCGGGACAGGGGAGGGCCAGCCCCAGCATTTT
CASSPHLGTGEGQPQHF
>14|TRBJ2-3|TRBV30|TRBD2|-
TGTGCCTGGATGATACTAGCGGGGGCAGATACGCAGTATTTT
CAWMILAGADTQYF
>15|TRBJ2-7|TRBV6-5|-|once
TGTGCCAGCAGTCGCCTCCCGGTCGCGGGGCACGAGCAGTACTTC
CASSRLPVAGHEQYF
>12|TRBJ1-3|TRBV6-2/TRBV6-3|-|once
TGTGCCAGCAGCTTAGACAGCAACACCATATATTTT
CASSLDSNTIYF
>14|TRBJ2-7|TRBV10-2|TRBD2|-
TGCGCCAGCAGTGACCCTAGCGGCGCCTACGAGCAGTACTTC
CASSDPSGAYEQYF
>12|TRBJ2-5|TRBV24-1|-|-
TGTGCCACCAGTGTCCCCGGGGAGACCCAGTACTTC
CATSVPGETQYF
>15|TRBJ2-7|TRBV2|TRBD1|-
TGTGCCAGCAGTCCTACCGGGACAGGGGGCCACGAGCAGTACTTC
CASSPTGTGGHEQYF
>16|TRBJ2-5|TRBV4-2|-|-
TGTGCCAGCAGCCAAGCTCTTGCTAGCGTGGAGGAGACCCAGTACTTC
CASSQALASVEETQYF
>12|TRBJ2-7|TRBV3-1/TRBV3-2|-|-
TGTGCCAGCAGCCAAACTAGCTACGAGCAGTACTTC
CASSQTSYEQYF
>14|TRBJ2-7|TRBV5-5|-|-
TGTGCCAGCAGCTTGGGGCTAGCTGCTAACGAGCAGTACTTC
CASSLGLAANEQYF
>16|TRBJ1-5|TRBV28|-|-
TGTGCCAGCAGCCGCCCTGGCGGCTATAGCAATCAGCCCCAGCATTTT
CASSRPGGYSNQPQHF
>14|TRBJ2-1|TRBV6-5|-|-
TGTGCCAGCAGTTGGGGGGGCCCTCACAATGAGCAGTTCTTC
CASSWGGPHNEQFF
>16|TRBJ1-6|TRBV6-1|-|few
TGTGCCAGCAGTGAAGACCACGGGCAGGGTCGGTCACCCCTCCACTTT
CASSEDHGQGRSPLHF
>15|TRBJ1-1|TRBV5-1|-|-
TGCGCCAGCAGCTTGGCTGGGGGAGGAAGCACTGAAGCTTTCTTT
CASSLAGGGSTEAFF
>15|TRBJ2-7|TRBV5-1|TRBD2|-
TGCGCCAGCAGCTTGGCAGCGGGAGGGCCCCACGAGCAGTACTTC
CASSLAAGGPHEQYF
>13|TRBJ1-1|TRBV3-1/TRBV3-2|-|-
TGTGCCAGCAGCCCAGGTGCGGGGGGTGAAGCTTTCTTT
CASSPGAGGEAFF
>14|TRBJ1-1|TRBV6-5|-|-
TGTGCCAGCAGTTACTCCCGGGGGGAGGCTGAAGCTTTCTTT
CASSYSRGEAEAFF
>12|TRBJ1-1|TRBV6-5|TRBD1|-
TGTGCCAGCAGCGACAGGGTCGCTGAAGCTTTCTTT
CASSDRVAEAFF
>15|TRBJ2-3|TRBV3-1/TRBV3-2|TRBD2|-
TGTGCCAGCAGCCACGGGACTAGCGGGGAAGGTACGCAGTATTTT
CASSHGTSGEGTQYF
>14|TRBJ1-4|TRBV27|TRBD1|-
TGTGCCAGCAGAGGGGACAGAAAAAATGAAAAACTGTTTTTT
CASRGDRKNEKLFF
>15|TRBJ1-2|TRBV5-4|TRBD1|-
TGTGCCAGCAGCCAAGCCGGGACAGGGGGACATGGCTACACCTTC
CASSQAGTGGHGYTF
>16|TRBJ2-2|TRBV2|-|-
TGTGCCAGCAGGGACTCCCTTCGCGCGAACACCGGGGAGCTGTTTTTT
CASRDSLRANTGELFF
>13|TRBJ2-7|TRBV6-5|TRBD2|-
TGTGCCAGCAGTTACTCGGGGGGGGGAAAGGAGTACTTC
CASSYSGGGKEYF
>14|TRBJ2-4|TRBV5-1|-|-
TGCGCCAGCAGCTTGGGTAGGGAAGAGGGCATTCAGTACTTC
CASSLGREEGIQYF
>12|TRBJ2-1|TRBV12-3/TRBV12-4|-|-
TGTGCCAGCAGTTTTGGGCCAAATGAGCAGTTCTTC
CASSFGPNEQFF
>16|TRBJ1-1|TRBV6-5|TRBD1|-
TGTGCCAGCAGTTCGACAGGGCGCATGAGGAACACTGAAGCTTTCTTT
CASSSTGRMRNTEAFF
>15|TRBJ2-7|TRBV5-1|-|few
TGCGCCAGCAGCTTCTTTACGGGGTCGTCCTACGAGCAGTACTTC
CASSFFTGSSYEQYF
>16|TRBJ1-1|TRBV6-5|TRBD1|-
TGTGCCAGCAGTTCTACAGGACAGGTTATGAACACTGAAGCTTTCTTT
CASSSTGQVMNTEAFF
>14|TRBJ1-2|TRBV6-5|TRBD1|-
TGTGCCAGCACTAGGGACAGGGAAGCTGTTGGCTACACCTTC
CASTRDREAVGYTF
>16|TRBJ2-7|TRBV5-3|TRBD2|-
TGTGCCAGAAGCTTAATAGCGGGCACACGAACGGGCGAGCAGTACTTC
CARSLIAGTRTGEQYF
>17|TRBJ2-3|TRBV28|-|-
TGTGCCAGCAGTCCGTCATTCCTAGCGCCTCGCACAGATACGCAGTATTTT
CASSPSFLAPRTDTQYF
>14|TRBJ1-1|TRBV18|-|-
TGTGCCAGCTCACTTAAGACAAGTTTGGGTGAAGCTTTCTTT
CASSLKTSLGEAFF
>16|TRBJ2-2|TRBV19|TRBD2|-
TGTGCCAGTAGTACCCCGGTTAGCGGGATTGCCGGGGAGCTGTTTTTT
CASSTPVSGIAGELFF
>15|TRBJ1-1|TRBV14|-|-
TGTGCCAGCAGCCAAGATAGGTATAGAGGAACTGAAGCTTTCTTT
CASSQDRYRGTEAFF
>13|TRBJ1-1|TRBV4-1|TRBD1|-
TGCGCCAGCAGCCCTCAGACAGGGGTCGAAGCTTTCTTT
CASSPQTGVEAFF
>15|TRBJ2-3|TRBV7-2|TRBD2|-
TGTGCCAGCAGCCGTAGCGGGACCCGCACAGATACGCAGTATTTT
CASSRSGTRTDTQYF
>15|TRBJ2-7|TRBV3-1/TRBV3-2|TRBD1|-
TGTGCCAGCAGCTTACGACAGGGGGACTCCTACGAGCAGTACTTC
CASSLRQGDSYEQYF
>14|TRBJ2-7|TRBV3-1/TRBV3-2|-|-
TGTGCCAGCAGCTCCCTCGGGACACCCTACGAGCAGTACTTC
CASSSLGTPYEQYF
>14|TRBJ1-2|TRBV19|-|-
TGTGCCAGTAGTTTTAGCAGTGCTAACTATGGCTACACCTTC
CASSFSSANYGYTF
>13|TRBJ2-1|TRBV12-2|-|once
TGTGCAAGTCGCTCAGAAGCTAGCTGTGAGCAGTTCTTC
CASRSEASCEQFF
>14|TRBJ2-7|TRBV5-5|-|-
TGTGCCAGTGCAGGTACTGGAGGCTCCTACGAGCAGTACTTC
CASAGTGGSYEQYF
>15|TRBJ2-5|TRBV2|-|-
TGTGCCAGCAGTGAAGCGCGGGGATGGGGAGAGACCCAGTACTTC
CASSEARGWGETQYF
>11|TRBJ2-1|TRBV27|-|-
TGTGCCAGCAAGTCAGTGTATGAGCAGTTCTTC
CASKSVYEQFF
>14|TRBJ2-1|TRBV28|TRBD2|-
TGTGCCAGCAGTTTGCGGGAGGGCGAGGATGAGCAGTTCTTC
CASSLREGEDEQFF
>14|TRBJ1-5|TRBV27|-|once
TGTGCCAGCACTATTGTTTTAATGCATCAGCCCCAGCATTTT
CASTIVLMHQPQHF
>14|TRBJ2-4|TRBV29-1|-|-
TGCAGCGCCCGTGTTGGGGGGTCCAAAAACATTCAGTACTTC
CSARVGGSKNIQYF
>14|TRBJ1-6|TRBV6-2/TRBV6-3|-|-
TGTGCCAGCAGTTACGGACTGGATAATTCACCCCTCCACTTT
CASSYGLDNSPLHF
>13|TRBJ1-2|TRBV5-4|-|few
TGTGCCAGCAGCCTACTACAGGGTGGAGGCTACACCTTC
CASSLLQGGGYTF
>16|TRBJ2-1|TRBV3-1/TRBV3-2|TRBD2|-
TGTGCCAGCAGCCATCTCACTAGCGGAGGACGGAATGAGCAGTTCTTC
CASSHLTSGGRNEQFF
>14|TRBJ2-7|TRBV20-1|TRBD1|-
TGCAGTGCTAGTACAGGGGGAGACTCCTACGAGCAGTACTTC
CSASTGGDSYEQYF
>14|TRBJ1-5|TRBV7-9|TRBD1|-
TGTGCCAGCAGCGGGGACAGGGTGGGTCAGCCCCAGCATTTT
CASSGDRVGQPQHF
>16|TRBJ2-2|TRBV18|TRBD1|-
TGTGCCAGCTCACCACTGAGTAGGGGGCGTACCGGGGAGCTGTTTTTT
CASSPLSRGRTGELFF
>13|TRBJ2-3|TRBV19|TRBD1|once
TGTGCCAGTAGTTGGGACAGGGAGGATACGCAGTATTTT
CASSWDREDTQYF
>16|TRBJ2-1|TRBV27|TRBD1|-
TGTGCCAGCAGACACCGGGACAGGGGTACCTACAATGAGCAGTTCTTC
CASRHRDRGTYNEQFF
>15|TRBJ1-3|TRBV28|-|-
TGTGCCAGCAGTTTATCTGGGGCAGCTGGAAACACCATATATTTT
CASSLSGAAGNTIYF
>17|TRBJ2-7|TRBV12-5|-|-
TGTGCTAGTGGTTTGGTATGTGGGGGGTCCGGCTCCTACGAGCAGTACTTC
CASGLVCGGSGSYEQYF
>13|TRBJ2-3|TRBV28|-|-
TGTGCCAGCCGTACTCCCGGGTTGGATACGCAGTATTTT
CASRTPGLDTQYF
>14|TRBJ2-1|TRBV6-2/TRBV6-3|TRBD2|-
TGTGCCAGCAGCGGGAGCGGGAGTTGGAATGAGCAGTTCTTC
CASSGSGSWNEQFF